This passage covers 19 T cell receptor beta chains from one sample sequenced in a study of response to subunit inactivated influenza vaccine. TCRdb redid the calling of the RT-PCR reads with MiXCR, one entry per CDR3 protein. The sample lists roughly 500,000 distinct CDR3 sequences; roughly 23% were seen once. This sample was shared with a second study, whose subject was T cells expressing NK-cell markers. That study reports: Making the TCR beta cDNA relied on 5'RACE template switching with UMIs.

The sample here was CD4+ T cells sorted from PBMCs, taken 11 to 12 days after vaccination. Receptor source: a man between 45 and 60 years old who received an inactivated influenza vaccine.

This clonotype came up a few times. The chain is built from TRBV29-1 and TRBJ2-7; 9 bases agree with TRBD1. The germline CDR1 and CDR2 sequences are SQVTM and ANQGSEA. The CDR3 is made up of 14 amino acids. Losses at the gene ends were 6 bases for V and 4 bases for J; bases not matched to a gene: 10. The CDR3 region is CSVGGTGSRYEQYF. The CDR3 DNA is TGCAGCGTCGGAGGGACAGGGTCGCGGTACGAGCAGTACTTC.

The chain is built from TRBV7-8 and TRBJ2-3; the match to TRBD2 covers 7 bases. V was clipped by 4 bases and J by 4 bases; unmatched bases: 11. CDR1 is SGHVS and CDR2 is FQNEAQ in the germline V gene. The CDR3 contains 16 residues. The CDR3 region has the DNA TGTGCCAGCAGCTCAGGACTAGTGGGGTCAGCAGATACGCAGTATTTT. It encodes CASSSGLVGSADTQYF.

The J gene is TRBJ2-2, the V gene TRBV9; no clear D. Germline assignment: CDR1 SGDLS and CDR2 YYNGEE. V shed 4 bases and J shed 4 bases, with 14 bases lying between them. This CDR3 spans 15 amino acids. CDR3 sequence: CASSMQSLSTGELFF. For the CDR3, the DNA is TGTGCCAGCAGCATGCAGTCCTTGAGCACCGGGGAGCTGTTTTTT.

This rearrangement joins TRBV12-3 or TRBV12-4 to TRBJ2-3; 10 nucleotides agree with TRBD1. V lost 5 bases to trimming and J lost 2 bases; unmatched junction nucleotides: 10. The CDR3 runs to 17 residues. The CDR3 DNA reads TGTGCCAGCAGTACCCGACAGGGGGCACAATTCACAGATACGCAGTATTTT. Amino acid sequence: CASSTRQGAQFTDTQYF.

The chain uses TRBV6-5 and TRBJ2-7; D might be TRBD2 (6 bases). The CDR3 totals 13 residues. Germline V gene sequence: CDR1 MNHEY, CDR2 SVGAGI. With 2 bases removed from V and 7 bases from J, the gap between germline ends came to 12 bases. In nucleotides, the CDR3 is TGTGCCAGCAGTTACAGCCTTGCGGGGGAGCAGTACTTC. Translation gives CASSYSLAGEQYF.

Regarding this clonotype: This may be a read error, as it is one base from a much larger clone. The V and J genes are TRBV5-1 and TRBJ1-2, with a tentative D call TRBD1 (6 bases). Deletions cut 1 base from V and 6 bases from J, with 7 bases between. The CDR3 has 12 residues. Germline lookup yields CDR1 SGHRS and CDR2 YFSETQ. This CDR3 is CASSLSGDGYTF. The DNA for the CDR3 is TGCGCCAGCAGCTTGTCAGGGGATGGCTACACCTTC.

The chain has TRBV12-3 or TRBV12-4 and TRBJ1-2, with TRBD1 matching over 11 bases. This CDR3 spans 15 amino acids. V lost 0 bases, J lost 5 bases, and 2 bases stayed unmatched. CDR3 amino acids: CASSLAGTGGYGYTF. The CDR3 nucleotides are TGTGCCAGCAGTTTAGCCGGGACAGGGGGATATGGCTACACCTTC.

V usage is TRBV9 and J usage is TRBJ2-3; 7 bases are shared with TRBD1. V lost 2 bases to trimming and J lost 3 bases; unmatched junction nucleotides: 9. This CDR3 has 16 residues. The germline V gene encodes CDR1 SGDLS and CDR2 YYNGEE. CDR3: CASSVDRAIGTDTQYF. The CDR3, as DNA: TGTGCCAGCAGCGTCGACAGGGCGATCGGTACAGATACGCAGTATTTT.

This rearrangement joins TRBV6-2 or TRBV6-3 to TRBJ2-5; D gene ambiguous. This CDR3 has 14 residues. V lost 0 bases and J lost 2, with 7 bases in between. Looked up from germline, CDR1 is MNHEY and CDR2 is SVGEGT. The CDR3 nucleotides are TGTGCCAGCAGTTACTCCCAGTTGCAAGAGACCCAGTACTTC. Translating it yields CASSYSQLQETQYF.

This clonotype showed up just a few times. This chain connects TRBV6-6 to TRBJ2-1, with unresolved D. CDR3 length: 13 amino acids. Trimming left V 9 bases short and J 6 bases short, with 15 bases between. In germline, CDR1 is MNHNY, CDR2 SVGAGI (reference sequence). CDR3 sequence (DNA): TGTGCCAGTTCTAGGGTCAGGAGCAATGAGCAGTTCTTC. This sequence encodes CASSRVRSNEQFF.

The chain carries TRBV5-1 and TRBJ2-2, with a possible D match to TRBD1 (5 bases). Germline lookup yields CDR1 SGHRS and CDR2 YFSETQ. V was trimmed by 0 bases and J by 6 bases, leaving 12 bases between them. The CDR3 runs 15 residues. The CDR3 region has the DNA TGCGCCAGCAGCTTGGAAGGCAGGGAAGCCGGGGAGCTGTTTTTT. Translating it yields CASSLEGREAGELFF.

In this sample, this clonotype turned up a few times. V is TRBV12-3 or TRBV12-4 and J is TRBJ1-5; perhaps TRBD1 as D (5 bases). V shed 3 bases and J shed 4 bases, with 10 bases lying between them. The CDR3 has 14 residues. The CDR3 DNA sequence: TGTGCCAGCAGTTTGTCAGGGTTTAATCAGCCCCAGCATTTT. It codes for CASSLSGFNQPQHF.

This clonotype was picked up a small number of times. The J gene is TRBJ1-1, the V gene TRBV7-2; D is undetermined. The CDR3 totals 14 residues. The germline CDR1 and CDR2 sequences are SGHTA and FQGNSA. V lost 4 bases to trimming and J lost 1 base, with 10 bases between them. The CDR3 bases are TGTGCCAGCAGCTCGATCGGACCGAACACTGAAGCTTTCTTT. It codes for CASSSIGPNTEAFF.

The V call is TRBV24-1, the J call TRBJ2-1, with TRBD1 matching 8 bases. The CDR3 runs 15 residues. Germline V gene sequence: CDR1 KGHDR, CDR2 SFDVKD. J lost 7 bases, V lost 3 bases, and 7 bases had no gene match. CDR3 DNA sequence: TGTGCCACCAGTGATCAGGGGGCAGGGGAGAATGAGCAGTTCTTC. It yields the protein CATSDQGAGENEQFF.

Ten or more counts support this clonotype. The chain uses TRBV6-1 and TRBJ2-1; 8 nucleotides match TRBD2. The CDR3 runs to 16 residues. Germline V gene data show CDR1 as MNHNS and CDR2 as SASEGT. V trimming: 4 bases; J trimming: 6 bases; junction bases outside the gene matches: 11. CDR3 nucleotide sequence: TGTGCCAGCAGTGCAACCTCGGGACTAGGAACCAATGAGCAGTTCTTC. This sequence encodes CASSATSGLGTNEQFF.

The chain has TRBV12-3 or TRBV12-4 and TRBJ2-1; 7 positions match TRBD2. CDR3 length: 16 amino acids. With V trimmed by 4 bases and J by 3 bases, 9 bases remained unmatched. CDR3 sequence: CASSSPREEVYNEQFF. The CDR3 region has the DNA TGTGCCAGCAGTTCGCCTCGGGAGGAAGTCTACAATGAGCAGTTCTTC.

The chain links TRBV7-8 to TRBJ1-5; weak D call: TRBD1 (6 bases). Trimming shortened V by 2 bases and J by 0 bases, and 11 bases separated the two germline ends. Per germline, CDR1 SGHVS and CDR2 FQNEAQ. This CDR3 spans 16 amino acids. The CDR3 here is CASSLSRGYSNQPQHF. For the CDR3, the DNA is TGTGCCAGCAGCTTAAGCAGGGGCTATAGCAATCAGCCCCAGCATTTT.

V gene TRBV3-1 combines with J gene TRBJ1-1; maybe TRBD1 (6 bases). CDR3 length: 14 amino acids. Germline V gene data show CDR1 as LGHDT and CDR2 as YNNKEL (reference sequence). V lost 6 bases, J lost 4 bases, and 15 bases lay in between. The CDR3 nucleotides are TGTGCCAGCAGTCTTGGGGGGGGCCTCACTGAAGCTTTCTTT. This gives the protein CASSLGGGLTEAFF.

In its sample, this clonotype was seen a few times. V and J are TRBV12-3 or TRBV12-4 and TRBJ2-7; TRBD1 matches 8 bases. This CDR3 is 16 amino acids long. The J segment lost 1 base and the V segment lost 2 bases, leaving 7 bases of the junction unmatched. CDR3 region: CASSLYGTGPSYEQYF. The CDR3 DNA is TGTGCCAGCAGTTTATATGGGACAGGCCCTTCCTACGAGCAGTACTTC.